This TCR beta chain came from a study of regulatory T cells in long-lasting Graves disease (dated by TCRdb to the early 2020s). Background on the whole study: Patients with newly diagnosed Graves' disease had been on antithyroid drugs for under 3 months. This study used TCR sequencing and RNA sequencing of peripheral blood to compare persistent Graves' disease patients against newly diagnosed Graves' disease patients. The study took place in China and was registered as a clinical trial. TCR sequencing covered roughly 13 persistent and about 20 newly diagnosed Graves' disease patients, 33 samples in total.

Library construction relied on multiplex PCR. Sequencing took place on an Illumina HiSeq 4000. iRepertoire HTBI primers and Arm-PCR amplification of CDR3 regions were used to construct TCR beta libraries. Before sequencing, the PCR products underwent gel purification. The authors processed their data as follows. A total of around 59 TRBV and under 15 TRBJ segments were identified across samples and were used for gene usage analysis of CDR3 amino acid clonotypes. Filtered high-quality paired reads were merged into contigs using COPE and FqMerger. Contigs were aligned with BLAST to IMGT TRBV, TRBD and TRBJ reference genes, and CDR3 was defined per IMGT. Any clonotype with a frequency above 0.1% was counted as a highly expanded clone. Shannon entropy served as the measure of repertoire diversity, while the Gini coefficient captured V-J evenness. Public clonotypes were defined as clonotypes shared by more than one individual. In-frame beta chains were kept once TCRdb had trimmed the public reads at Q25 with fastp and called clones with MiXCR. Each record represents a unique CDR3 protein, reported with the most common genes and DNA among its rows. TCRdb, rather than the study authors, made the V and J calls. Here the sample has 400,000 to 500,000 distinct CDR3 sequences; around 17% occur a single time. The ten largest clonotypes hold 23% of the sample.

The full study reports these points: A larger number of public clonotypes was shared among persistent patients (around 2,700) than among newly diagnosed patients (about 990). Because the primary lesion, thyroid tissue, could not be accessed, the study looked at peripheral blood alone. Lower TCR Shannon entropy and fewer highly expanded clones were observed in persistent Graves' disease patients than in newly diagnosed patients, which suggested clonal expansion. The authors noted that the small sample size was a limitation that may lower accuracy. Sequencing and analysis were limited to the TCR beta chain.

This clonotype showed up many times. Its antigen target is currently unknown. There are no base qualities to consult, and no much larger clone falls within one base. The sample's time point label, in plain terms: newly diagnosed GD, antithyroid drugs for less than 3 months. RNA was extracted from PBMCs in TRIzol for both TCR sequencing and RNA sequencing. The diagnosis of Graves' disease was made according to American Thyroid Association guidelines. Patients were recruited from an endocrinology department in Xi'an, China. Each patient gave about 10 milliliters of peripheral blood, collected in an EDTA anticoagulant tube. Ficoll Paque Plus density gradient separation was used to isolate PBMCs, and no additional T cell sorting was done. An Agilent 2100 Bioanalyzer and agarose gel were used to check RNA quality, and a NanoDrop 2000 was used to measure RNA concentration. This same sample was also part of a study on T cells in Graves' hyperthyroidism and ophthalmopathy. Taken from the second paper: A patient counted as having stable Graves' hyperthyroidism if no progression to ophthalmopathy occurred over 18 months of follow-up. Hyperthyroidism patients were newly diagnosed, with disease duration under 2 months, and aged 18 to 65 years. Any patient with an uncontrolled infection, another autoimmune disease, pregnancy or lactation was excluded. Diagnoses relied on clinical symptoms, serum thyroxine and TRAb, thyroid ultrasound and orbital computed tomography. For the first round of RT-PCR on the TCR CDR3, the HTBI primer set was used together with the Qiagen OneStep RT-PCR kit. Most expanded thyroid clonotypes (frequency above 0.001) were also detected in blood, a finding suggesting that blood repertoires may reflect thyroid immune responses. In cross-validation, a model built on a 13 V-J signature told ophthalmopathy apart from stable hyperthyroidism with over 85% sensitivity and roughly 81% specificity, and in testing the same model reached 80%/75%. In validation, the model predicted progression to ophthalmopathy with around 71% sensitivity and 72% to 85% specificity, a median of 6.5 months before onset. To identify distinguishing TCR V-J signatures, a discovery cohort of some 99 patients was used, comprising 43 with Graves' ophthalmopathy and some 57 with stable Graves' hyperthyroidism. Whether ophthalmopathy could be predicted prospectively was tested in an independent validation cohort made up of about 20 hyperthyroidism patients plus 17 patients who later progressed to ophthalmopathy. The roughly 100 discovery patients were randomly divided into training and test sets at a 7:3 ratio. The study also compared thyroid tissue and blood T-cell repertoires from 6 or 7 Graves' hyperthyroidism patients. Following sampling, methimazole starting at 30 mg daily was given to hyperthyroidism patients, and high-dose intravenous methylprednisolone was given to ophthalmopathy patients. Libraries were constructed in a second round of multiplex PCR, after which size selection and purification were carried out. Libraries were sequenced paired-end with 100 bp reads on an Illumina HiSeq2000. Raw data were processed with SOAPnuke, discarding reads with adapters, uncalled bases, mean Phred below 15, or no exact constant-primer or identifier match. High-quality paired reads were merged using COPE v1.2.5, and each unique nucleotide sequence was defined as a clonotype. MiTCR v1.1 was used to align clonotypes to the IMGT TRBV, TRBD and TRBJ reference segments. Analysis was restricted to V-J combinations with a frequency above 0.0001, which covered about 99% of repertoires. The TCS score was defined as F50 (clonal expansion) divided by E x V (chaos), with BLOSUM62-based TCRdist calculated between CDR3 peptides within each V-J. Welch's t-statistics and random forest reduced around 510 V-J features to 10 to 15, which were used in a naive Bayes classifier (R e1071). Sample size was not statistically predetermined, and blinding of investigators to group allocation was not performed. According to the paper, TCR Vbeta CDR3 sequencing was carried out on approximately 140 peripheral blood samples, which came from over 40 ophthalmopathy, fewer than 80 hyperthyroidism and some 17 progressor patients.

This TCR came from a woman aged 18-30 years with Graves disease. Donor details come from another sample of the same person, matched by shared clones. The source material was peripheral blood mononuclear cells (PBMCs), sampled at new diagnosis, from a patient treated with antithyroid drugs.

The DNA sequence is as follows: TGTGCCAGCAGCTTGCCAGCGGGAGGAGAGACCCAGTACTTC. Its protein is CASSLPAGGETQYF. The receptor chain draws on TRBV13 and TRBJ2-5; 9 of the junction bases match TRBD2. As encoded in the germline V gene (reference sequence), CDR1 is PRHDT while CDR2 is FYEKMQ. The CDR3 spans 14 residues, from the cysteine through the phenylalanine. Only CDR3 DNA is held: 42 bases, read in frame from base 1. For this chain, trimming is 3 bases at the V end and 4 bases at the J end, and the number of junction bases without a gene match is 3.